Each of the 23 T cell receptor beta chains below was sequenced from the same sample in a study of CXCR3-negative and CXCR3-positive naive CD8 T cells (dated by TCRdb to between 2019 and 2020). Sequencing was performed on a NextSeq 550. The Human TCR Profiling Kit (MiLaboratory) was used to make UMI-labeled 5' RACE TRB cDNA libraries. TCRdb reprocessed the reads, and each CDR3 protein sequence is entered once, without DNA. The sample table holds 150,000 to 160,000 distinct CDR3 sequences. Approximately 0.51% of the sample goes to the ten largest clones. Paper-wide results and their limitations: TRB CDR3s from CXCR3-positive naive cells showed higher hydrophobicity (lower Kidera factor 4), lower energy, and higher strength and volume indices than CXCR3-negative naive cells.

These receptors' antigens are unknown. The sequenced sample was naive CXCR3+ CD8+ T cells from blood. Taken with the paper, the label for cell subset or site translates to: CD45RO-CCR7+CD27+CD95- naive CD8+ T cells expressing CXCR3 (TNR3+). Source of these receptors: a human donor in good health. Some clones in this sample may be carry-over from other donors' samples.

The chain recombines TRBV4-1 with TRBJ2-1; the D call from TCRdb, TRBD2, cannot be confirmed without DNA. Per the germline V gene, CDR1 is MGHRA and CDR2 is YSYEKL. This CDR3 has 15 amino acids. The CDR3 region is CASNQLAGGYNERFF.

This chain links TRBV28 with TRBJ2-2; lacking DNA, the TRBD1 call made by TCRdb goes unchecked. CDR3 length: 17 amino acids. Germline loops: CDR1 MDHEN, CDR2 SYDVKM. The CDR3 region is CATKLALGTGGTGELFF. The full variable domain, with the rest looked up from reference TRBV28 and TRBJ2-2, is DVKVTQSSRYLVKRTGEKVFLECVQDMDHENMFWYRQDPGLGLRLIYFSYDVKMKEKGDIPEGYSVSREKKERFSLILESASTNQTSMYLCATKLALGTGGTGELFFGEGSRLTVL.

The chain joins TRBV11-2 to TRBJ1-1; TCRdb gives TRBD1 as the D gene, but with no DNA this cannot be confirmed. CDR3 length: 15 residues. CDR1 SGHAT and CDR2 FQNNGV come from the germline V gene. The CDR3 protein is CASSFETGLDTEAFF.

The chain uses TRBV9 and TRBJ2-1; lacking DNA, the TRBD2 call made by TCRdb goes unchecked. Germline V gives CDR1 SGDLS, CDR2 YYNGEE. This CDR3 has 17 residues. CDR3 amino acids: CASSAGGSGVYYNEQFF. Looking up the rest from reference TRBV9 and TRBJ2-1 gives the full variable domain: DSGVTQTPKHLITATGQRVTLRCSPRSGDLSVYWYQQSLDQGLQFLIQYYNGEERAKGNILERFSAQQFPDLHSELNLSSLELGDSALYFCASSAGGSGVYYNEQFFGPGTRLTVL.

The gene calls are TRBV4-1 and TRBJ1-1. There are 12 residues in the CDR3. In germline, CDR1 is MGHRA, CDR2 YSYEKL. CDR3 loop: CASSQDGVGAFF.

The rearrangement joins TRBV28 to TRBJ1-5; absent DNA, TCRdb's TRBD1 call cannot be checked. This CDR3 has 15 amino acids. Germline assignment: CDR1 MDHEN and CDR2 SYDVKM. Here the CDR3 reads CASSPEQGYNQPQHF.

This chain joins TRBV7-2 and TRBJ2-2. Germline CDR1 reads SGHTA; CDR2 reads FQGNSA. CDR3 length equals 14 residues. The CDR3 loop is CASSSSSDTGELFF. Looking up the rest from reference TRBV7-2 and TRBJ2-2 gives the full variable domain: GAGVSQSPSNKVTEKGKDVELRCDPISGHTALYWYRQSLGQGLEFLIYFQGNSAPDKSGLPSDRFSAERTGGSVSTLTIQRTQQEDSAVYLCASSSSSDTGELFFGEGSRLTVL.

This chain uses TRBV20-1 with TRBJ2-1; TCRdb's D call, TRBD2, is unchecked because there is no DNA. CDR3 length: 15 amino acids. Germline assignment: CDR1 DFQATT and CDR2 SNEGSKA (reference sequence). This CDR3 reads CSARVWRGDYNEQFF.

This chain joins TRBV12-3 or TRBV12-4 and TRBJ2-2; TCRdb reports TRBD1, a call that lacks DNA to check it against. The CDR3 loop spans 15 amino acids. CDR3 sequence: CASSEGQGNGGELFF.

CDR3: CASSTGGLAYGYTF. The chain joins TRBV5-6 to TRBJ1-2. CDR3 length: 14 amino acids. Germline CDR1 SGHDT, CDR2 YYEEEE.

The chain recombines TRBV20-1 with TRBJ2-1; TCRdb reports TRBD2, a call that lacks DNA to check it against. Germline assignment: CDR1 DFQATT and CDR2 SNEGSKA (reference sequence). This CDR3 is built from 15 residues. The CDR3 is CSASSGESSYNEQFF.

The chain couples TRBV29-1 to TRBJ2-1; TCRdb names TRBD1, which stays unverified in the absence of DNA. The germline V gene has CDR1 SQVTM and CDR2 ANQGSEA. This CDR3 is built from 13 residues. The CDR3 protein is CSGGDRPPHEQFF.

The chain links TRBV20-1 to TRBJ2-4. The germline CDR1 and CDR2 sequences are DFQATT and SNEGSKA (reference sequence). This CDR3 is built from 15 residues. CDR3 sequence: CSAREVESAKNIQYF.

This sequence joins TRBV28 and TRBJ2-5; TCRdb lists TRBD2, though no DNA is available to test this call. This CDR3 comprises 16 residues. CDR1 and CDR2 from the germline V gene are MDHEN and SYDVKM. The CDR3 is CASSLLLGPPQETQYF.

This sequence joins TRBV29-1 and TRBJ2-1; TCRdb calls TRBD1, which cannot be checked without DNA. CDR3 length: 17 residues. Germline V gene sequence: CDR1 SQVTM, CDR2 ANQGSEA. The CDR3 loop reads CSTTGTGIFSSYNEQFF.

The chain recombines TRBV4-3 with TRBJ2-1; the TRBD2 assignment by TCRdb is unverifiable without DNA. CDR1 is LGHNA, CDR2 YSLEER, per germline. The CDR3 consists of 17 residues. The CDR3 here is CASSQYDSGGAYNEQFF.

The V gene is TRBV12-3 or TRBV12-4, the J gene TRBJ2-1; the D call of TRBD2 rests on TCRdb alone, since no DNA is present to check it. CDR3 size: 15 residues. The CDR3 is CASSLTSGSWDEQFF.

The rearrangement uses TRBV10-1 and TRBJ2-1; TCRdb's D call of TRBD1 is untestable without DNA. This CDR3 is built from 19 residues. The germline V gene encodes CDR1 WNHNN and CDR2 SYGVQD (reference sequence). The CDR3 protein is CASSESIVQGLFSYNEQFF.

This chain's CDR3 is CASRDSGLGNQPQHF. This sequence joins TRBV28 and TRBJ1-5. Per germline, CDR1 MDHEN and CDR2 SYDVKM. The CDR3 sequence is 15 residues long.

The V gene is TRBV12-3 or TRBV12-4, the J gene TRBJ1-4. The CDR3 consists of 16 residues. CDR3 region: CASSLRAWATNEKLFF.

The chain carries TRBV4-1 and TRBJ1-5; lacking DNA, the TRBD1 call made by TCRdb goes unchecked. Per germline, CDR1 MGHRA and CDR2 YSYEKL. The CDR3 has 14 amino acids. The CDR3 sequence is CASSDGQWLQPQHF.

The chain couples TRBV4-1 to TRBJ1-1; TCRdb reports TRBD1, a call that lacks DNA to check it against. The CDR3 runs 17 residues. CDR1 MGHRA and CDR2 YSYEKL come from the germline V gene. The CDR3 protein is CASSPNGHQSMNTEAFF.

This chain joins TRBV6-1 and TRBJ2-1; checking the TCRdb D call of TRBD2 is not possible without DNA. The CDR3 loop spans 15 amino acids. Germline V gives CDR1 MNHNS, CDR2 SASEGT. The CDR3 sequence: CASTPWTTSYNEQFF.